This entry features one T cell receptor beta chain sequence. Its antigen remains unknown. The data belong to a study of chemoradiotherapy in HPV16-positive cancers. Study-level results: The functional HPV-specific definition rests on just a couple of HPV16-positive patients. Candidate HPV-specific clones and E7-related TCR motifs grew in tumor during treatment. For HPV16-positive patients, expanding HPV-responsive T cells associated with longer recurrence-free survival.

Trimming removed 3 bases from V and 6 bases from J, with 13 bases in between. This CDR3 region has 14 residues. Per germline, CDR1 LGHNA and CDR2 YSLEER. Sequenced by immunoSEQ multiplex PCR; TCRdb stores in-frame clones only, minus some. Of 5,800 or so clones in the sample, approximately 90% were seen once. Samples were taken several times over chemoradiotherapy. The gene calls are TRBV4-3 and TRBJ2-3, with TRBD2 as a possible D gene (6 bases). The sequence was collected from a human donor with HPV-associated anogenital cancer. This material consisted of blood, taken from a patient who underwent chemoradiotherapy. CDR3 bases: TGCGCCAGCAGCCAGAGGGAGGCCGGGGATACGCAGTATTTT. This encodes CASSQREAGDTQYF.